This T cell receptor (beta chain) was captured in a study of T cell responses to AZD1222 COVID-19 vaccine. Sequencing was performed with immunoSEQ multiplex PCR; in TCRdb, only in-frame clones are kept and a portion is missing. The sample has approximately 260,000 clones, more than 80% seen once. The germline V gene has CDR1 WSHSY and CDR2 SAAADI. The V gene lost 3 bases and the J gene lost 2 bases, with 13 bases spanning the gap. The CDR3 is made up of 15 amino acids. The chain is built from TRBV10-2 and TRBJ1-2, with D tentatively TRBD1 (6 bases). The sequence came from an adult in good health. The sequencing used peripheral blood, collected on day 0 of AZD1222 vaccination. The CDR3, as DNA: TGCGCCAGCAGTGAAGGCGGGACACCGAACTATGGCTACACCTTC. It encodes CASSEGGTPNYGYTF.